This T cell receptor beta chain was retrieved from a study of shared clonotypes between healthy human individuals. Germline lookup yields CDR1 SGDLS and CDR2 YYNGEE. There are 15 residues in the CDR3. Trimming shortened V by 0 bases and J by 4 bases, and 13 bases separated the two germline ends. The method was immunoSEQ multiplex PCR; TCRdb's version includes in-frame clones alone and lacks a portion of them. The table lists about 2,500,000 clones, around nine tenths of them singletons. Material for sequencing was naive CD4+ T cells sorted from blood. Subset described: CD45RA+ positively selected. The V and J genes are TRBV9 and TRBJ1-2; D is possibly TRBD1 (5 bases). This TCR came from a man aged 18 to 30 in good health. This CDR3 is CASSVDPGVRYGYTF. Written as DNA, the CDR3 is TGTGCCAGCAGCGTAGACCCGGGGGTACGCTATGGCTACACCTTC.